This T cell receptor beta chain was recorded in a study of blood T cell repertoires in COVID-19. Overall study: Donors in the United States, Italy and Spain gave samples during acute or convalescent COVID-19. T cells, B-cell-depleted T cells, or PBMCs supplied cDNA or gDNA.

Here immunoSEQ multiplex PCR was the method, and the copy in TCRdb shows in-frame clones only, minus some. Found here are fewer than 350,000 clones, about 87% of them singletons; the top ten hold 1.6%. The CDR3 has 14 amino acids. V was trimmed by 4 bases and J by 7 bases, leaving 14 bases between them. The germline V gene has CDR1 GTSNPN and CDR2 SVGIG (reference sequence). The chain carries TRBV30 and TRBJ1-6; a weak D match, TRBD1 (5 bases). The TCR comes from a woman aged 30 to 39 with COVID-19, enrolled during active disease. Material for sequencing was peripheral blood. The CDR3 loop reads CAWIGRGWNSPLHF. The CDR3 nucleotides read TGTGCCTGGATTGGTAGGGGATGGAATTCACCCCTCCACTTT.